This T cell receptor beta chain was sequenced during a study of cytomegalovirus exposure and HLA in healthy donors (TCRdb year 2017). About the study as a whole: An earlier analysis of approximately 640 of the donors reported 250 to 300 Gb of sequence data and some 100 million unique TCR beta sequences from about 179 million T cells. Approximately 300 gigabases of sequencing data and 70 million to 95 million unique TCR sequences made up an early release that covered approximately 620 HLA-typed donors. Of the roughly 410 genotyped donors, 65% to 90% were placed in the genetic ancestry cluster associated with self-reported Caucasian donors. The study aimed to test whether cataloging public T cell receptors could reveal signatures of past pathogen exposure. The study profiled the T cell repertoires of about 640 subjects by immunosequencing and related them to cytomegalovirus serostatus. A separate validation cohort of approximately 130 different subjects was used in addition to the approximately 700-subject first cohort. High-throughput TCR immunosequencing, statistical association of individual TCRs with disease status, and machine learning were combined to predict cytomegalovirus infection status. A later analysis re-analyzed previously published TCR beta repertoires from approximately 700 donors and added high-resolution HLA genotyping to study TCR occurrence patterns. The later analysis used no new phenotypic data to find candidate immune exposures, relying instead on TCR beta sequences and their occurrence across donors. An earlier analysis of approximately 640 of the donors applied high-throughput TCR beta sequencing to assess whether each TCR beta V gene segment acted as functional or pseudogenic. Donor age, sex, ethnicity and CMV serostatus were compiled alongside the repertoire data. A later genetic analysis used genome-wide SNP genotypes for about 55% of the 666 donors, treating that subset as a discovery cohort. Every repertoire in the discovery cohort had been generated on one and the same sequencing platform. Both class I and class II loci were covered by HLA typing, at four-digit resolution. The number of donors typed differed by locus, with roughly 629-640 for A, B, C, DRB1 and DQB1, more than 500 for DQA1, about 610 for DPA1, and under 490 for DPB1. Because of strong linkage in the cohort, roughly five DR-DQ haplotypes were treated as single units for association and clustering. Among around 400 genotyped donors of the cohort, an average of about 220,000 unique TCR beta nucleotide sequences was sequenced per donor, of which about 19% were non-productive.

The cohort consisted of 600 to 700 healthy bone marrow donors. Cohort members were all nominally healthy when sampled, although unrecorded immune exposures were likely present. The donor tested CMV seropositive and was one of the 289 seropositive cohort members. A peripheral blood sample was provided by each donor, and peripheral blood mononuclear cells were used for TCR beta sequencing. Genomic DNA was extracted from the blood cell samples with the Qiagen DNeasy Blood Extraction Kit. Study-wide findings and limitations: Because HLA typing was unavailable for some donors at each locus, only the typed subset was used in association tests. In a later analysis, the rate of TCR association differed among HLA loci, with DRB1 alleles having the most associated TCRs and HLA-C alleles having the fewest. The classifier was reported to diagnose cytomegalovirus status with high specificity and sensitivity in both the original cohort and the validation cohort. In a later analysis, HLA-associated TCR beta chains showed more clonal expansion and lower generation probabilities than non-associated chains that were equally common. According to a later analysis, most CMV-associated TCR beta chains appeared to be HLA-restricted, and the HLA associations seemed to be driven largely by CMV exposure. Some IMGT-functional V segments, including TRBV6-2 and TRBV6-3, could not be distinguished by the 87-base-pair reads and were therefore excluded. In a later analysis, around 17,000 TCR beta sequences were associated with specific HLA alleles at a false discovery rate of 0.05. V-gene and J-gene trimming of TCR beta chains was associated with a missense DCLRE1C variant in a later genetic analysis, and the association was replicated in an independent cohort. Because counts were too low, approximately 18 rarely observed V segments, including chromosome 9 orphons, were excluded from the earlier analysis of some 540 of the donors. Immune exposure information for the cohort was limited to CMV serostatus. The cohort was sequenced for TCR beta chains only, and without alpha or paired-chain data the features that could be detected were limited. A group of highly shared sequence variants was considered likely to be a technical artifact of the sequencing pipeline. In vitro tests confirmed that a few of the cytomegalovirus-associated TCR beta chains recognize cytomegalovirus antigens. The study gave a list of over 150 TCR beta chains associated with cytomegalovirus. A further reported finding was that TCR beta sequences accurately predicted the HLA-A and HLA-B alleles for most subjects in the first cohort. Sequencing depth was assumed to be roughly uniform across donors in the presence/absence analyses, though that assumption may not hold. It was suggested by the authors that the approach could potentially be generalized to other disease states and immunological phenotypes. An earlier analysis of approximately 500 of the donors showed that most TCR beta V segments appeared in productive rearrangements either about 87% or about 30% of the time, which broadly matched IMGT annotations. Several of the top co-occurrence clusters appeared to be linked to parvovirus B19, influenza, CMV and Epstein-Barr virus, according to a later analysis. Assigning TCR associations to individual alleles was difficult when HLA alleles, especially DR and DQ, strongly co-occurred. Across donors, most TCR sequences were observed very rarely, whereas some public TCRs were present in many individuals. Compared with the roughly 700-donor mean, donors in an Asian-associated ancestry cluster had fewer N-insertions in productive TCRs, according to a later genetic analysis. Linkage disequilibrium might explain the correlated functional status among segregating V segments, but an unknown experimental factor could not be excluded.

Concerning this clone itself: Its recognized antigen is unknown. No base quality values were provided; no much bigger clone lies one nucleotide off.

Library prep was done by the immunoSEQ multiplex PCR assay. For the multiplex PCR, a mixture combining 60 forward primers for TCR Vbeta segments and 13 reverse primers for TCR Jbeta segments was used. A multiplex PCR assay on genomic DNA amplified the CDR3 region of rearranged TCR beta genes. The Illumina HiSeq System was used to sequence the amplified TCR beta libraries as 87-base-pair reads. Turning to the authors' computational methods: Across the 700 or so repertoires, a later analysis counted roughly 77 million unique TCR beta chains, 9.5 million to 13 million of which were shared by at least two donors. To remove PCR and sequencing errors, raw reads were error-corrected and collapsed into unique sequences using a nearest-neighbor algorithm that merged closely related sequences. CDR3 sequences were aligned to IMGT reference sequences to assign V, D and J gene segments. Each retained sequence needed at least a six-nucleotide match to both a V gene segment and a J gene segment. Rearrangements were called productive when the CDR3 lacked stop codons and stayed in frame with V and J; all others were non-productive. CDR3 was defined by IMGT convention, running from the second conserved V-encoded cysteine to the conserved J-encoded phenylalanine. The earlier analysis of about 640 of the donors excluded any sequence lacking an unambiguous match to a single V gene segment. In an earlier analysis of 450 to 750 of the donors, a V segment was called functional when productive rearrangements were above 56.7%, and segregating when the standard deviation between donors exceeded 5%. To diagnose cytomegalovirus status from the catalog of TCR beta chain sequences, a statistical classification framework was built. A later analysis assigned V and J genes by comparing TCR nucleotide sequences with IMGT/GENE-DB human TR gene sequences. In a later analysis, CDR3 sequences and most-parsimonious VDJ recombination scenarios were assigned using the TCRdist pipeline. A later analysis defined each TCR beta chain by its CDR3 amino acid sequence plus V-gene family, and excluded reads lacking a unique V-gene family. As a way to deal with suspected cross-contamination and a sequencing artifact, a later analysis dropped roughly 600 nucleotide sequences that were highly shared and had low generation probability. For each public chain, a later analysis derived a clonal expansion index from normalized ranks of inferred template counts within each repertoire. A later analysis computed generation probabilities with a VDJ recombination model fitted to out-of-frame rearrangements, and checked the results against IGoR. In a later analysis, hypergeometric tests were used to score TCR-TCR, TCR-HLA and TCR-CMV co-occurrence, with a repertoire-size bias correction applied to TCR pairs. A later analysis estimated false discovery rates by permuting HLA or CMV assignments 20 times. In a later analysis, co-occurring TCRs were grouped using DBSCAN, with TCRdist sequence similarity added in when clustering inside HLA-allele-positive subsets. Repertoires with fewer than 30,000 or more than 120,000 public chains, plus five repertoires with anomalous nucleotide sharing, were excluded from co-occurrence clustering. TCRdb re-hosts the immuneACCESS table, in-frame sequences only. Its copies lack some clones; in the studies checked, an unresolved V gene accounts for under half of them, and the cause for the rest is not known. The V and J calls and clone size come from that table; D and trimming were worked out from the DNA. The sample contains more than 90,000 clones, around three quarters of them found a single time. The top ten clones comprise around 3% of the sample.

CDR1 and CDR2 were assigned from the germline V gene as MDHEN and SYDVKM. V and J are truncated by 5 bases and 2 bases respectively, leaving an intervening sequence of 19 bases. The CDR3 covers 17 residues, taking in both the cysteine and the phenylalanine. The only DNA kept is the CDR3, 51 bases in frame from the first base. The TCR sequence derives from a woman under 30 in good health and CMV-seropositive. The rearrangement combines TRBV28 with TRBJ1-5, and possibly TRBD1, on 6 matching bases. The sample was PBMCs. The nucleotide sequence is TGTGCCAGCAGTCCTCTAGCCAGGGGTCTTCGCAATCAGCCCCAGCATTTT. Its protein product is CASSPLARGLRNQPQHF.